One sample yielded the 29 T cell receptor beta chains listed below, sequenced in a study of T-cell memory formation after mild COVID-19. TCRdb independently ran MiXCR on the 5' RACE reads; one entry per CDR3 protein. The sample carries fewer than 550,000 distinct CDR3 sequences, around 20% recorded once. The sequenced material came from PBMCs or a T cell subset sorted from them (not recorded which). The receptors shown here come from an adult woman who had mild COVID-19 (a few samples of this study predate the infection). Cell type and time point are not known.

In this sample, this clonotype turned up a few times. The chain recombines TRBV4-3 with TRBJ2-3; 7 bases fit TRBD2. Germline V gene sequence: CDR1 LGHNA, CDR2 YSLEER. CDR3 length: 16 residues. The junction had 8 bases not matched to a gene; V was cut back by 0 bases and J by 5 bases. The CDR3 DNA reads TGCGCCAGCAGCCAAGATTGGCCGGGAGGTGGAGATACGCAGTATTTT. This translates into CASSQDWPGGGDTQYF.

This clonotype was detected many times. The CDR3 region has the DNA TGTGCCAGTGGACAGGGTACCCCAGATACGCAGTATTTT. It translates to CASGQGTPDTQYF. The chain carries TRBV12-3 or TRBV12-4 and TRBJ2-3; TRBD1 aligns across 8 bases. J was trimmed by 4 bases and V by 9 bases; bases with no gene match: 6. The CDR3 runs 13 residues.

The chain links TRBV20-1 to TRBJ1-2, with D possibly TRBD1 on 5 matching bases. The CDR3 sequence is 14 residues long. The V end was cut by 2 bases, the J end by 4 bases, with 14 bases between. Looked up from germline, CDR1 is DFQATT and CDR2 is SNEGSKA (reference sequence). The CDR3: CSARQPGRSYGYTF. The CDR3 DNA sequence: TGCAGTGCTAGACAGCCGGGACGTTCCTATGGCTACACCTTC.

V usage is TRBV11-3 and J usage is TRBJ1-1; 8 positions match TRBD1. V lost 3 bases to trimming and J lost 1 base; unmatched junction nucleotides: 4. Germline V gene sequence: CDR1 SGHNT, CDR2 YENEEA. CDR3 length: 15 residues. The CDR3 coding sequence is TGTGCCAGCAGCTTCGGGCAGGGGGCGAACACTGAAGCTTTCTTT. This encodes CASSFGQGANTEAFF.

This clonotype was observed at least ten times. The V gene is TRBV29-1, the J gene TRBJ2-1; 13 bases align to TRBD2. Per the germline V gene, CDR1 is SQVTM and CDR2 is ANQGSEA. The CDR3 totals 12 residues. Trimming cost V 7 bases and J 8 bases; bases outside gene matches: 2. CDR3 nucleotides: TGCAGCGCGGGACTAGCGGGGTATGAGCAGTTCTTC. As protein: CSAGLAGYEQFF.

The chain uses TRBV7-9 and TRBJ1-1; D not resolved. Germline V gene sequence: CDR1 SEHNR, CDR2 FQNEAQ (reference sequence). The CDR3 loop spans 14 amino acids. V dropped 4 bases and J dropped 3 bases, with 12 bases sitting between them. The CDR3 here is CASSYGVAYTEAFF. Written as DNA, the CDR3 is TGTGCCAGCAGCTATGGGGTAGCGTACACTGAAGCTTTCTTT. Full variable domain (rest looked up from reference TRBV7-9 and TRBJ1-1): DTGVSQNPRHKITKRGQNVTFRCDPISEHNRLYWYRQTLGQGPEFLTYFQNEAQLEKSRLLSDRFSAERPKGSFSTLEIQRTEQGDSAMYLCASSYGVAYTEAFFGQGTRLTVV.

This clonotype was picked up a small number of times. The rearrangement links TRBV12-5 to TRBJ1-5; 7 positions match TRBD1. V was pared by 4 bases and J by 0 bases, with 18 bases of the junction left unmatched. CDR3 length: 20 amino acids. From germline, CDR1 is LGHNT and CDR2 FRNRAP. Here the CDR3 DNA reads TGTGCTAGTGGTTATGACGCCACGACAGGGCCGATCTATAGCAATCAGCCCCAGCATTTT. It is translated as CASGYDATTGPIYSNQPQHF.

This clonotype was seen more than once but under ten times. The gene calls are TRBV12-3 or TRBV12-4 and TRBJ1-2; no firm D call. This CDR3 is 13 amino acids long. The germline V and J ends were trimmed by 2 bases and 8 bases, with 12 bases remaining between them. CDR3 in amino acids: CASSLLGLTGYTF. The CDR3 DNA is TGTGCCAGCAGTTTATTAGGTCTCACCGGCTACACCTTC.

This sequence joins TRBV19 and TRBJ1-5; no reliable D call. CDR1 and CDR2 from the germline V gene are LNHDA and SQIVND (reference sequence). V was clipped by 3 bases and J by 2 bases, with 11 bases between them. The CDR3 spans 15 residues. CDR3 loop: CASSIGGMGNQPQHF. In nucleotides, the CDR3 is TGTGCCAGTAGTATTGGAGGAATGGGCAATCAGCCCCAGCATTTT.

This rearrangement joins TRBV6-6 to TRBJ1-6; D may be TRBD1 (5 bases). CDR1 is MNHNY, CDR2 SVGAGI, per germline (reference sequence). V gave up 0 bases and J gave up 7 bases, with 7 bases separating them. The CDR3 covers 14 residues. CDR3 DNA: TGTGCCAGCAGTTACTCGAGACAGAATTCACCCCTCCACTTT. Translated, it gives CASSYSRQNSPLHF.

The table lists this clonotype with a few counts. The chain recombines TRBV10-3 with TRBJ2-1, with TRBD1 matching over 7 bases. The CDR3 length is 14 residues. In germline, CDR1 is ENHRY, CDR2 SYGVKD. Losses at the gene ends were 6 bases for V and 0 bases for J; bases not matched to a gene: 2. CDR3 sequence reads: CAIRTGSSYNEQFF. CDR3 bases: TGTGCCATCAGGACAGGGAGCTCCTACAATGAGCAGTTCTTC.

A few counts support this clonotype. The chain joins TRBV11-2 to TRBJ2-3; 7 nucleotides line up with TRBD1. This CDR3 is built from 18 residues. The germline gives CDR1 SGHAT, CDR2 FQNNGV. V lost 6 bases to trimming and J lost 0 bases; unmatched junction nucleotides: 15. CDR3 residues: CASSPPLGQSVSTDTQYF. The CDR3 DNA reads as TGTGCCAGCAGTCCACCCTTGGGACAGAGTGTTAGCACAGATACGCAGTATTTT.

The rearrangement uses TRBV6-2 or TRBV6-3 and TRBJ1-1; the D is unclear. The CDR3 is 16 amino acids. Deletions cut 2 bases from V and 7 bases from J, with 20 bases between. Germline assignment: CDR1 MNHEY and CDR2 SVGEGT. CDR3 nucleotides: TGTGCCAGCAGTTACCTCCGACTTGCGCGGAACCTTGAAGCTTTCTTT. Protein sequence: CASSYLRLARNLEAFF.

This sequence joins TRBV12-3 or TRBV12-4 and TRBJ1-1; 7 bases line up with TRBD1. Trimming removed 5 bases from V and 2 bases from J; junction bases left unmatched: 8. The CDR3 covers 15 residues. CDR3 loop: CASSPRTGTNTEAFF. DNA of the CDR3: TGTGCCAGCAGTCCCCGGACAGGCACCAACACTGAAGCTTTCTTT.

This clonotype was observed a few times. The chain uses TRBV5-6 and TRBJ2-3; 9 positions match TRBD2. CDR1 and CDR2 from the germline V gene are SGHDT and YYEEEE. Germline trimming cut 0 bases from V and 7 bases from J; bases unmatched to any gene: 12. This CDR3 spans 17 amino acids. The CDR3 region is CASSLGGVAGERNTQYF. In DNA, the CDR3 is TGTGCCAGCAGCTTGGGGGGGGTAGCGGGAGAACGGAATACGCAGTATTTT.

V is TRBV6-6 and J is TRBJ2-7; D is unclear. The CDR3 extends over 14 amino acids. V lost 0 bases, J lost 0 bases, and 6 bases lay in between. Germline loops: CDR1 MNHNY, CDR2 SVGAGI (reference sequence). DNA for the CDR3: TGTGCCAGCAGTTACTCAAGACACTCCTACGAGCAGTACTTC. It codes for CASSYSRHSYEQYF.

A few counts support this clonotype. The CDR3 DNA sequence: TGTGCCAGCAGCCAACTCCCCGAAACTAGCGGGCTAGCCAAAAACATTCAGTACTTC. This translates into CASSQLPETSGLAKNIQYF. The chain uses TRBV4-2 and TRBJ2-4, with 9 bases fitting TRBD2. This CDR3 comprises 19 residues. The ends lost 2 bases at V and 0 bases at J; junction bases unmatched: 11. Germline CDR1 LGHNA, CDR2 YNFKEQ.

Only a few counts were recorded for this clonotype. The chain employs TRBV12-3 or TRBV12-4 and TRBJ1-2; 7 bases align to TRBD1. This CDR3 contains 14 residues. After removal of 6 bases from V and 0 bases from J, the junction contained 4 bases not matched to a gene. CDR3 region: CASSSGTANYGYTF. In nucleotides, the CDR3 is TGTGCCAGCAGCTCCGGGACAGCTAACTATGGCTACACCTTC.

The genes are TRBV5-5 and TRBJ1-4, with D tentatively TRBD1 (5 bases). V lost 7 bases and J lost 8, with 18 bases in between. CDR1 is SGHKS and CDR2 is YYEKEE in the germline V gene (reference sequence). This CDR3 is built from 14 residues. The CDR3 sequence: CASDLIGVGEKLFF. CDR3 in DNA: TGTGCCAGCGACTTGATAGGGGTTGGGGAAAAACTGTTTTTT. Combining the CDR3 with reference TRBV5-5 and TRBJ1-4 gives the whole variable domain DAGVTQSPTHLIKTRGQQVTLRCSPISGHKSVSWYQQVLGQGPQFIFQYYEKEERGRGNFPDRFSARQFPNYSSELNVNALLLGDSALYLCASDLIGVGEKLFFGSGTQLSVL.

This clonotype was found a few times. The genes are TRBV5-6 and TRBJ2-1; D is tentatively TRBD1 or TRBD2 (5 bases each). V lost 3 bases, J lost 0 bases, and 13 bases lay in between. The germline CDR1 and CDR2 sequences are SGHDT and YYEEEE. The CDR3 runs 16 residues. Here the CDR3 reads CASSSTGTDSYNEQFF. The CDR3 coding sequence is TGTGCCAGCAGCTCGACCGGGACGGACTCCTACAATGAGCAGTTCTTC.

This clonotype has more than one count but fewer than ten. This chain links TRBV19 with TRBJ1-1; 8 nucleotides line up with TRBD1. Trimming cost V 7 bases and J 6 bases; bases outside gene matches: 10. This CDR3 comprises 14 residues. The germline CDR1 and CDR2 sequences are LNHDA and SQIVND (reference sequence). The CDR3 region is CASTQVGDRSEAFF. The CDR3 DNA sequence: TGTGCCAGTACTCAAGTGGGGGACAGGTCTGAAGCTTTCTTT.

The chain carries TRBV5-1 and TRBJ2-5; D is perhaps TRBD2 (7 bases). The CDR3 spans 14 residues. Trimming stripped 0 bases from V and 4 bases from J, with 10 bases between. Germline-derived CDR1 and CDR2 are SGHRS and YFSETQ. DNA of the CDR3: TGCGCCAGCAGCTTGGGGGCGGGGGCAGAGACCCAGTACTTC. Protein: CASSLGAGAETQYF. Drawing the rest from reference TRBV5-1 and TRBJ2-5, the complete variable domain is KAGVTQTPRYLIKTRGQQVTLSCSPISGHRSVSWYQQTPGQGLQFLFEYFSETQRNKGNFPGRFSGRQFSNSRSEMNVSTLELGDSALYLCASSLGAGAETQYFGPGTRLLVL.

The chain couples TRBV11-2 to TRBJ1-3; D remains unclear. Trimming cost V 0 bases and J 3 bases, with 3 bases left between them. The germline CDR1 and CDR2 sequences are SGHAT and FQNNGV. This CDR3 is built from 13 residues. CDR3 protein: CASSLEGGNTIYF. In DNA, the CDR3 is TGTGCCAGCAGCTTAGAAGGTGGAAACACCATATATTTT.

This clonotype showed up just a few times. The rearrangement links TRBV11-2 to TRBJ2-7; TRBD1 agrees at 10 bases. V lost 5 bases and J lost 4; bases outside the gene matches: 8. This CDR3 has 15 residues. Germline loops: CDR1 SGHAT, CDR2 FQNNGV. The chain's CDR3 is CASSAGDRGYYEQYF. CDR3 nucleotides: TGTGCCAGCAGCGCTGGGGACAGGGGATATTACGAGCAGTACTTC. Full variable domain (missing parts from reference TRBV11-2 and TRBJ2-7): EAGVAQSPRYKIIEKRQSVAFWCNPISGHATLYWYQQILGQGPKLLIQFQNNGVVDDSQLPKDRFSAERLKGVDSTLKIQPAKLEDSAVYLCASSAGDRGYYEQYFGPGTRLTVT.

The chain uses TRBV12-3 or TRBV12-4 and TRBJ1-1, with D perhaps TRBD1 (6 bases). CDR3 length equals 12 residues. Trimming cost V 3 bases and J 12 bases, with 14 bases left between them. The CDR3 DNA sequence: TGTGCCAGCAGTTTCCTAGGACAGTTGACTTTCTTT. Protein sequence: CASSFLGQLTFF.

The genes are TRBV12-3 or TRBV12-4 and TRBJ2-1, with D perhaps matching TRBD1 (6 bases). The CDR3 has 14 residues. Trimming took 4 bases from V and 4 from J, leaving 11 bases between them. CDR3 DNA sequence: TGTGCCAGCAGTTCCTTCGACAGGTACAATGAGCAGTTCTTC. It yields the protein CASSSFDRYNEQFF.

The rearrangement joins TRBV6-6 to TRBJ2-1; TRBD2 matches 9 bases. Germline CDR1 is MNHNY and CDR2 is SVGAGI (reference sequence). The ends lost 0 bases at V and 4 bases at J; junction bases unmatched: 7. This CDR3 spans 17 amino acids. The CDR3 sequence: CASSYSVAGALYNEQFF. The CDR3 DNA reads as TGTGCCAGCAGTTACTCGGTAGCGGGAGCCCTATACAATGAGCAGTTCTTC.

The genes are TRBV24-1 and TRBJ2-1, with D possibly matching TRBD1 (7 bases). CDR3 size: 14 residues. Trimming took 3 bases from V and 8 from J, leaving 13 bases between them. Per germline, CDR1 KGHDR and CDR2 SFDVKD. DNA for the CDR3: TGTGCCACCAGTGATCCCCCCAGGGGGGATGAGCAGTTCTTC. It yields the protein CATSDPPRGDEQFF.

The rearrangement links TRBV3-1 to TRBJ2-7; the match to TRBD2 covers 8 bases. CDR3 length: 14 residues. The V and J ends lost 1 base and 3 bases, in that order; junction bases with no gene match: 2. Looked up from germline, CDR1 is LGHDT and CDR2 is YNNKEL (reference sequence). The CDR3 sequence is CASSQGGLGYEQYF. Here the CDR3 DNA reads TGTGCCAGCAGCCAAGGGGGACTAGGCTACGAGCAGTACTTC.